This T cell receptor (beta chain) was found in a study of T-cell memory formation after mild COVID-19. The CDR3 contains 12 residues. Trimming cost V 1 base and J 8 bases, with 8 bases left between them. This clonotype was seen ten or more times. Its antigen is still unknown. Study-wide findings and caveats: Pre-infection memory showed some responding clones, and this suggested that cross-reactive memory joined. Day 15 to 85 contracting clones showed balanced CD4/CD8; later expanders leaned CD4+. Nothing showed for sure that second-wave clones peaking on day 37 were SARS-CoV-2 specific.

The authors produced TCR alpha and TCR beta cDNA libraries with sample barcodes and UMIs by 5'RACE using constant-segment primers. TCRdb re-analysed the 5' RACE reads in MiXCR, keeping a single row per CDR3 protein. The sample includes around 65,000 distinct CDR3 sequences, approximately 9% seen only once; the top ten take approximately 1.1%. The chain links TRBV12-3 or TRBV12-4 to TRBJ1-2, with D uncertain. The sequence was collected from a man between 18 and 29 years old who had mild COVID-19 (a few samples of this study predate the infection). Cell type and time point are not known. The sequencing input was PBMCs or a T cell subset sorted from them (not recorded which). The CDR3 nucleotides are TGTGCCAGCAGTTTAGGGTGGGAAGGCTACACCTTC. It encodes CASSLGWEGYTF.